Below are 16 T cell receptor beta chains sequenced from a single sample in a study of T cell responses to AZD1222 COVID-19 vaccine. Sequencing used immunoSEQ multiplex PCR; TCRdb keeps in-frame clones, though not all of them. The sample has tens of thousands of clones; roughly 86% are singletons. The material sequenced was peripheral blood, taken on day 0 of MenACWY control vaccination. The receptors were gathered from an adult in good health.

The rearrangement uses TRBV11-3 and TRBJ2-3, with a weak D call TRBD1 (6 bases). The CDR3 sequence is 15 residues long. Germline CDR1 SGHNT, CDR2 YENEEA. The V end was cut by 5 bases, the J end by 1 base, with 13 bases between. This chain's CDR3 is CASSATGIGTDTQYF. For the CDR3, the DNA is TGTGCCAGCAGCGCAACAGGGATAGGCACAGATACGCAGTATTTT.

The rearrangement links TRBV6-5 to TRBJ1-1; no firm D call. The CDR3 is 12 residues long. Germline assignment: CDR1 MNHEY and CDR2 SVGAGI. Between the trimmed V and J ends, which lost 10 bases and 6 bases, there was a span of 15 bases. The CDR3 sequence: CATSFAEPEAFF. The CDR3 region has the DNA TGTGCCACCTCTTTCGCGGAACCTGAAGCTTTCTTT.

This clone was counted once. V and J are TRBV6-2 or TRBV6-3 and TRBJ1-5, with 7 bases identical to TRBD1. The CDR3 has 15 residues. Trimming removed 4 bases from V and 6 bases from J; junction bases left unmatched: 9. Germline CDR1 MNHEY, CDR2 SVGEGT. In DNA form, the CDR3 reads TGTGCCAGCAGTTCGTTGGGGACAGTAAGTCAGCCCCAGCATTTT. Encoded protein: CASSSLGTVSQPQHF.

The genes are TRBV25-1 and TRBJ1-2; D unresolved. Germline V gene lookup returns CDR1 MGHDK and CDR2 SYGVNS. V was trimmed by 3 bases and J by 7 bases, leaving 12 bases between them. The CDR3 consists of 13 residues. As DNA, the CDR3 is TGTGCCAGCAGTGAGTTATCCTCCGGTGGCTACACCTTC. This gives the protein CASSELSSGGYTF.

The CDR3 spells CASSLEQSNSPLHF. CDR3 nucleotides: TGTGCCAGCAGCTTGGAACAGAGTAATTCACCCCTCCACTTT. This chain links TRBV5-4 with TRBJ1-6, with D unclear. V gave up 0 bases and J gave up 6 bases, with 7 bases separating them. Germline-derived CDR1 and CDR2 are SGHNT and YYREEE (reference sequence). CDR3 length: 14 amino acids.

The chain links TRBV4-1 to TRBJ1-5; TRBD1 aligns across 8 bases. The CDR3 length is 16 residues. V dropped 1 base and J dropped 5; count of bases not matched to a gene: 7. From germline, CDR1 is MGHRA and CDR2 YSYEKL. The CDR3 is CASSQVTGQEYQPQHF. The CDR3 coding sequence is TGCGCCAGCAGCCAAGTTACGGGACAGGAGTATCAGCCCCAGCATTTT.

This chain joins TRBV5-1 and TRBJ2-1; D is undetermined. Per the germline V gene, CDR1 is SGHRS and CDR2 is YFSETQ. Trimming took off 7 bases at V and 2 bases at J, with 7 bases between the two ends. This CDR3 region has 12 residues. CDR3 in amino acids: CASLDAYNEQFF. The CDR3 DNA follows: TGCGCCAGCCTTGACGCCTACAATGAGCAGTTCTTC. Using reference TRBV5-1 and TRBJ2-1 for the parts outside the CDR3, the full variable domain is KAGVTQTPRYLIKTRGQQVTLSCSPISGHRSVSWYQQTPGQGLQFLFEYFSETQRNKGNFPGRFSGRQFSNSRSEMNVSTLELGDSALYLCASLDAYNEQFFGPGTRLTVL.

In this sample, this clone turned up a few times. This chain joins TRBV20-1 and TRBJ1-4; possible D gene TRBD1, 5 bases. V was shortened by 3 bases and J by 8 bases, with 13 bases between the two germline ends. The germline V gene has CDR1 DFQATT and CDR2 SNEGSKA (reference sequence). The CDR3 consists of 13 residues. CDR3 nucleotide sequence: TGCAGTGCTAGTGGGGATGGGGGAGAAAAACTGTTTTTT. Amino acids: CSASGDGGEKLFF.

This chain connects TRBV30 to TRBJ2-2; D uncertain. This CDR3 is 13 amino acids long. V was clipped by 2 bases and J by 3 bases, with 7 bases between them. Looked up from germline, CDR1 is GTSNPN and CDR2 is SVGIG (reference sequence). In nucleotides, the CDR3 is TGTGCCTGGAGTCCTCAATACACCGGGGAGCTGTTTTTT. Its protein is CAWSPQYTGELFF.

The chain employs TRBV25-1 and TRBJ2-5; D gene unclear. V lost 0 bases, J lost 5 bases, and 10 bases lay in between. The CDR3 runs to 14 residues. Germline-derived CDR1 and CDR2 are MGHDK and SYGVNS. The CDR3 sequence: CASSEYRQPETQYF. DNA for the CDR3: TGTGCCAGCAGTGAATACCGACAACCGGAGACCCAGTACTTC.

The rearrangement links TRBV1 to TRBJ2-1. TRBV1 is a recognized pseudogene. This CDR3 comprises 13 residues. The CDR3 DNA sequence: TGCACCAGCAGCCAAGATTGCCGGGGACAGCAGTTCTTC. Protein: CTSSQDCRGQQFF.

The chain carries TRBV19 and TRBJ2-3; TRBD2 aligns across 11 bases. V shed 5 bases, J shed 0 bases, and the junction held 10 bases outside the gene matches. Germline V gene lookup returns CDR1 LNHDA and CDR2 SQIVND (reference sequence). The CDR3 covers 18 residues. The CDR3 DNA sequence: TGTGCCAGTAGTCCGCCGGGACTAGCGGATTCTAGCACAGATACGCAGTATTTT. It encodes CASSPPGLADSSTDTQYF.

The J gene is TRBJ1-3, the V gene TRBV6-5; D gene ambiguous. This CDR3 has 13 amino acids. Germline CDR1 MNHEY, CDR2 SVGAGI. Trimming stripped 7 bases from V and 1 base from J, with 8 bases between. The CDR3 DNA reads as TGTGCCAGCAATCAAGTTTCTGGAAACACCATATATTTT. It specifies CASNQVSGNTIYF.

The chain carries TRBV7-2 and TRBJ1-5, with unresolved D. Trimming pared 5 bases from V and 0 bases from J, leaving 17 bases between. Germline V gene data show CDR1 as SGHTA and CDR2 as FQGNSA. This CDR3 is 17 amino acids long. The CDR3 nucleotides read TGTGCCAGCAGCGAAGATCCAGCACAGCTTAGCAATCAGCCCCAGCATTTT. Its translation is CASSEDPAQLSNQPQHF.

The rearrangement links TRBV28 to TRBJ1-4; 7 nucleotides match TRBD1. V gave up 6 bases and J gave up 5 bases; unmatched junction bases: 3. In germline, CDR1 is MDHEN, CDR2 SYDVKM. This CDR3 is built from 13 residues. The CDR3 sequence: CASRGQRNEKLFF. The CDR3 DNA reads TGTGCCAGCAGGGGACAGCGAAATGAAAAACTGTTTTTT.

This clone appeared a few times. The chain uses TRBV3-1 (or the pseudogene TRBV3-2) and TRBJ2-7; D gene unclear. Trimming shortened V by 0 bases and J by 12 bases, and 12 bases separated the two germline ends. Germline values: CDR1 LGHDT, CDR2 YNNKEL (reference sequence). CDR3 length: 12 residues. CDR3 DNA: TGTGCCAGCAGCCAAGAATGGGCAGTGCTGTACTTC. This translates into CASSQEWAVLYF.